This T cell receptor (beta chain) was recovered during a study of patients and donors after allogeneic stem cell transplantation. The V end lost 6 bases, the J end lost 6 bases, and 14 bases lay between the germline ends. Germline V gene lookup returns CDR1 MDHEN and CDR2 SYDVKM. This CDR3 has 13 residues. TCRdb recomputed calls from the RT-PCR reads with MiXCR, one row per CDR3 protein. The sample records about 160,000 distinct CDR3 sequences, about a third being singletons. The sample comprised blood, either unsorted or a sorted T cell fraction (not recorded which). This TCR came from a human donor who was either an allogeneic HSCT recipient or a stem cell or donor lymphocyte infusion donor (not recorded which). It is not recorded whose cells these are; they may come from a transplant donor. This chain connects TRBV28 to TRBJ1-2, with a tentative D call TRBD1 (6 bases). The CDR3 loop reads CASRKYTGHGYTF. The CDR3 DNA reads as TGTGCCAGCAGAAAATATACAGGGCATGGCTACACCTTC.